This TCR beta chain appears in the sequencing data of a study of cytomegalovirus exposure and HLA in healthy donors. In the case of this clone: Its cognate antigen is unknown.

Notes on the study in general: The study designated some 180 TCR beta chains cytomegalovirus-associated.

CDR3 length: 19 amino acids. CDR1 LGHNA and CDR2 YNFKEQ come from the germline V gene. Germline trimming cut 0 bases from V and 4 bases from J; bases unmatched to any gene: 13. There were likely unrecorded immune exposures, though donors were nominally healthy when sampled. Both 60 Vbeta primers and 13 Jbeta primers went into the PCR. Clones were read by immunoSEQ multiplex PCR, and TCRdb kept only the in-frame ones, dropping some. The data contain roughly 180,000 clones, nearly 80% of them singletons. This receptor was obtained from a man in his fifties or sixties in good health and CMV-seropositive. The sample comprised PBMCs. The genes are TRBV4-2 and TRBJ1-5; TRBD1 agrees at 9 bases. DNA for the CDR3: TGTGCCAGCAGCCAAGAATTAGATATCGGGACAGGGCATAATCAGCCCCAGCATTTT. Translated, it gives CASSQELDIGTGHNQPQHF.